Below, 14 T cell receptor beta chains from the same sample are listed, as sequenced in a study of PD-1 blockade in classical Hodgkin lymphoma (dated by TCRdb to 2020 to 2022). Receptor amplification or capture employed the immunoSEQ multiplex PCR assay. TCRdb's version of the immuneACCESS table is confined to in-frame rearrangements and falls short of the full clone set. An unresolved V gene accounts for under half of the shortfall where checked; the remainder is of unknown origin. This sample gives about 34,000 clones in total; around 76% of them show up just once. Of the sample, around 15% is held by the ten largest clones. The meaning of the sample's time point label: cycle 2 day 1 (C2D1) of nivolumab. Relapse after autologous stem cell transplantation had occurred in all trial patients, and cohorts A, B and C were distinguished by prior brentuximab vedotin exposure. This specimen was peripheral blood mononuclear cells (PBMCs), taken before the second cycle of nivolumab. These receptors were collected from a human donor with classical Hodgkin lymphoma.

The chain has TRBV7-2 and TRBJ2-5; D is uncertain. Germline-derived CDR1 and CDR2 are SGHTA and FQGNSA. This CDR3 region has 14 residues. Trimming removed 1 base from V and 1 base from J, with 7 bases in between. Here the CDR3 reads CASSLGDPQETQYF. CDR3 in DNA: TGTGCCAGCAGCTTAGGAGATCCCCAAGAGACCCAGTACTTC.

The CDR3, as DNA: TGTGCCAGTAGTATCGCCCGGTTGAACTATGGCTACACCTTC. It translates to CASSIARLNYGYTF. V usage is TRBV19 and J usage is TRBJ1-2, with D hard to call. In germline, CDR1 is LNHDA, CDR2 SQIVND (reference sequence). The CDR3 totals 14 residues. Trimming left V 3 bases short and J 2 bases short, with 10 bases between. Based on the CDR3 plus reference TRBV19 and TRBJ1-2, the full variable domain is DGGITQSPKYLFRKEGQNVTLSCEQNLNHDAMYWYRQDPGQGLRLIYYSQIVNDFQKGDIAEGYSVSREKKESFPLTVTSAQKNPTAFYLCASSIARLNYGYTFGSGTRLTVV.

The V call is TRBV7-9, the J call TRBJ1-1; a possible D gene is TRBD1 (5 bases). The germline V gene has CDR1 SEHNR and CDR2 FQNEAQ (reference sequence). The length of the CDR3 is 14 residues. V lost 1 base and J 4 bases, leaving 10 bases between the germline ends. The CDR3 DNA is TGTGCCAGCAGCTTAGTGCAGGGAGGCACTGAAGCTTTCTTT. Its translation is CASSLVQGGTEAFF. Looking up the rest from reference TRBV7-9 and TRBJ1-1 gives the full variable domain: DTGVSQNPRHKITKRGQNVTFRCDPISEHNRLYWYRQTLGQGPEFLTYFQNEAQLEKSRLLSDRFSAERPKGSFSTLEIQRTEQGDSAMYLCASSLVQGGTEAFFGQGTRLTVV.

CDR3 in amino acids: CSVTTTRDRVVNTEAFF. The CDR3 region has the DNA TGCAGCGTTACTACTACTAGGGACAGGGTGGTGAACACTGAAGCTTTCTTT. The chain links TRBV29-1 to TRBJ1-1, with 9 nucleotides matching TRBD1. Unmatched junction bases numbered 13, after V lost 5 bases and J lost 0 bases. The CDR3 is made up of 17 amino acids. The germline V gene encodes CDR1 SQVTM and CDR2 ANQGSEA.

The chain couples TRBV7-7 to TRBJ2-1; D remains unclear. The germline V gene has CDR1 SSHAT and CDR2 FNYEAQ (reference sequence). The CDR3 spans 15 residues. V was cut by 0 bases and J by 5 bases, with 11 bases left in between. The CDR3 sequence: CASSLALGPNNEQFF. The CDR3, as DNA: TGTGCCAGCAGCTTAGCGTTAGGCCCCAACAATGAGCAGTTCTTC.

The rearrangement uses TRBV9 and TRBJ2-2; TRBD2 might be the D (7 bases). This CDR3 spans 17 amino acids. V lost 0 bases and J lost 2, with 14 bases in between. The germline V gene has CDR1 SGDLS and CDR2 YYNGEE. Here the CDR3 DNA reads TGTGCCAGCAGCGTAGCGGGGGGCCCCCTTAACACCGGGGAGCTGTTTTTT. Amino acids: CASSVAGGPLNTGELFF.

V and J are TRBV6-5 and TRBJ2-3, with D possibly matching TRBD1 (5 bases). CDR3 length equals 13 residues. Germline lookup yields CDR1 MNHEY and CDR2 SVGAGI. V lost 6 bases, J lost 6 bases, and 13 bases lay in between. DNA for the CDR3: TGTGCCAGCAGACCCTCAGGGTTGGATACGCAGTATTTT. Translating gives CASRPSGLDTQYF.

The chain is built from TRBV13 and TRBJ2-2; either TRBD1 or TRBD2 may supply D (7 bases each). Trimming pared 7 bases from V and 3 bases from J, leaving 18 bases between. Germline loops: CDR1 PRHDT, CDR2 FYEKMQ (reference sequence). The CDR3 extends over 16 amino acids. The CDR3, as DNA: TGTGCCAGCACACCCAGGGGGGGGACAGACACCGGGGAGCTGTTTTTT. As protein: CASTPRGGTDTGELFF.

This clone was observed a handful of times. This chain links TRBV2 with TRBJ2-7, with D perhaps TRBD1 or TRBD2 (5 bases each). In germline, CDR1 is SNHLY, CDR2 FYNNEI. The V and J ends lost 8 bases and 2 bases respectively, with 16 bases between them. The CDR3 length is 14 residues. The CDR3 bases are TGTGCCAGCGCGGCTTACCAGGGAGCCTACGAGCAGTACTTC. Translating gives CASAAYQGAYEQYF.

The V gene is TRBV29-1, the J gene TRBJ1-6, with D possibly being TRBD1 (6 bases). This CDR3 has 14 amino acids. Trimming left V 4 bases short and J 9 bases short, with 16 bases between. Germline-derived CDR1 and CDR2 are SQVTM and ANQGSEA. CDR3 in amino acids: CSVGAGEEGSPLHF. DNA of the CDR3: TGCAGCGTTGGGGCAGGGGAGGAAGGTTCACCCCTCCACTTT.

This CDR3 reads CSARFGNTIYF. The CDR3 nucleotides are TGCAGTGCTAGATTTGGAAACACCATATATTTT. V and J are TRBV20-1 and TRBJ1-3, with D hard to call. V lost 2 bases, J lost 3 bases, and 2 bases lay in between. There are 11 residues in the CDR3. The germline V gene has CDR1 DFQATT and CDR2 SNEGSKA (reference sequence).

The chain has TRBV7-3 and TRBJ1-2; maybe TRBD1 (5 bases). This CDR3 is 16 amino acids long. Trimming cost V 5 bases and J 2 bases, with 18 bases left between them. Germline values: CDR1 SGHTA, CDR2 FQGTGA. The CDR3 loop reads CASSMHGGTLNYGYTF. The CDR3, as DNA: TGTGCCAGCAGCATGCACGGGGGGACCTTAAACTATGGCTACACCTTC. Together with reference TRBV7-3 and TRBJ1-2, the CDR3 gives the full variable domain: GAGVSQTPSNKVTEKGKYVELRCDPISGHTALYWYRQSLGQGPEFLIYFQGTGAADDSGLPNDRFFAVRPEGSVSTLKIQRTERGDSAVYLCASSMHGGTLNYGYTFGSGTRLTVV.

The V call is TRBV4-1, the J call TRBJ2-7, with 7 bases matching TRBD2. CDR1 is MGHRA and CDR2 is YSYEKL in the germline V gene. The CDR3 extends over 16 amino acids. V lost 3 bases and J lost 4; bases outside the gene matches: 12. CDR3 bases: TGCGCCAGCAGCCAGGGGGAGGGTGGACTCGGTTACGAGCAGTACTTC. It specifies CASSQGEGGLGYEQYF.

The chain combines TRBV7-2 with TRBJ2-2; 11 bases line up with TRBD1. Looked up from germline, CDR1 is SGHTA and CDR2 is FQGNSA. V was pared by 5 bases and J by 6 bases, with 5 bases of the junction left unmatched. The CDR3 is made up of 15 amino acids. The CDR3 nucleotides read TGTGCCAGCAGCCCCGGGACAGGGGGATCCGGGGAGCTGTTTTTT. Amino acid sequence: CASSPGTGGSGELFF. The full variable domain, in which reference TRBV7-2 and TRBJ2-2 provide the parts outside the CDR3, is GAGVSQSPSNKVTEKGKDVELRCDPISGHTALYWYRQSLGQGLEFLIYFQGNSAPDKSGLPSDRFSAERTGGSVSTLTIQRTQQEDSAVYLCASSPGTGGSGELFFGEGSRLTVL.